This TCR beta chain is from a study of blood T cell repertoires in COVID-19. Trimming took 1 base from V and 0 from J; bases not matched to a gene: 5. This CDR3 region has 17 residues. Germline V lookup: CDR1 LGHDT, CDR2 YNNKEL (reference sequence). The protocol was immunoSEQ multiplex PCR, while the TCRdb copy is restricted to in-frame clones and leaves out a portion. The table has roughly 120,000 clones, 85% to 90% seen once. The sequence derives from a human donor in a cohort sampled during active COVID-19. This chain uses TRBV3-1 (or the pseudogene TRBV3-2) with TRBJ2-3, with TRBD1 matching over 9 bases. The sequencing sample was made of peripheral blood. The CDR3 nucleotides read TGTGCCAGCAGCCAAGTATCACAGGGGGCTAGCACAGATACGCAGTATTTT. Translated, it gives CASSQVSQGASTDTQYF.